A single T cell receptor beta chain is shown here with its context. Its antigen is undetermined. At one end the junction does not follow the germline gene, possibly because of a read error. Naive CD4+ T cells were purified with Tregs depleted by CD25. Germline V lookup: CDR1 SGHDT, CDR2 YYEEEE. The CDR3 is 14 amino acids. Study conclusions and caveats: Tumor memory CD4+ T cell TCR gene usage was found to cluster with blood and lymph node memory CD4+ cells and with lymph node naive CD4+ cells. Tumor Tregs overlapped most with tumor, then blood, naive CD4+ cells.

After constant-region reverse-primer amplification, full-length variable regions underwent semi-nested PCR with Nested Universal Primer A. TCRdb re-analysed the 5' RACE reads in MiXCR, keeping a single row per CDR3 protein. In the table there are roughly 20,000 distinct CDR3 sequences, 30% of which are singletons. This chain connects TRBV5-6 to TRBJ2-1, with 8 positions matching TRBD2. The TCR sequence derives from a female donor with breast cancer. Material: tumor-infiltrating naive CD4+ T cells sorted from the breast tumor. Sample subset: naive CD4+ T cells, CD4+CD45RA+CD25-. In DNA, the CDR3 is TGTGCCGGCAGCTGGACTAGCTCCTACAATGGGCAGTTCTTC. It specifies CAGSWTSSYNGQFF.